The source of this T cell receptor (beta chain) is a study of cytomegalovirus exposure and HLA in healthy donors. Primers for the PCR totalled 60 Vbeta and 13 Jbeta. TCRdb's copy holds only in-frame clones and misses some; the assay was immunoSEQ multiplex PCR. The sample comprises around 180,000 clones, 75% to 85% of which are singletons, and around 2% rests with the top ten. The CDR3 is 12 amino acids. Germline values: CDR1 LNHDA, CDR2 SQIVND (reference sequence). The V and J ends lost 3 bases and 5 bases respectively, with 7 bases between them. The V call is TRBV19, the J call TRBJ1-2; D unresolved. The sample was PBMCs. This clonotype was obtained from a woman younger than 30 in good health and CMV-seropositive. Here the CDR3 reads CASSILGYGYTF. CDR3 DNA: TGTGCCAGTAGTATCCTCGGGTATGGCTACACCTTC. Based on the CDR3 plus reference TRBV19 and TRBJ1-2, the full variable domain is DGGITQSPKYLFRKEGQNVTLSCEQNLNHDAMYWYRQDPGQGLRLIYYSQIVNDFQKGDIAEGYSVSREKKESFPLTVTSAQKNPTAFYLCASSILGYGYTFGSGTRLTVV.